The T cell receptor (beta chain) under discussion was sequenced for a study of blood T cells in healthy people across ages. Sample-barcoded 5' priming and a J-beta primer mix drove a second PCR of roughly 6 to 12 cycles. TCRdb redid the calling of the 5' RACE reads with MiXCR, one entry per CDR3 protein. The sample lists about 730,000 distinct CDR3 sequences, approximately 43% occurring once. Worth noting for this clonotype: This may come from a read error, since a much larger clone is one base off.

The CDR3 sequence is 14 residues long. Trimming took off 3 bases at V and 0 bases at J, with 9 bases between the two ends. Germline V gene lookup returns CDR1 LGHDT and CDR2 YNNKEL (reference sequence). The chain couples TRBV3-1 to TRBJ2-7, with D perhaps TRBD2 (5 bases). Sample: blood. This TCR was recovered from a woman aged 60 to 75 in good health. The CDR3 sequence: CASSHMGSSYEQYF. CDR3 nucleotides: TGTGCCAGCAGCCATATGGGGAGCTCCTACGAGCAGTACTTC.